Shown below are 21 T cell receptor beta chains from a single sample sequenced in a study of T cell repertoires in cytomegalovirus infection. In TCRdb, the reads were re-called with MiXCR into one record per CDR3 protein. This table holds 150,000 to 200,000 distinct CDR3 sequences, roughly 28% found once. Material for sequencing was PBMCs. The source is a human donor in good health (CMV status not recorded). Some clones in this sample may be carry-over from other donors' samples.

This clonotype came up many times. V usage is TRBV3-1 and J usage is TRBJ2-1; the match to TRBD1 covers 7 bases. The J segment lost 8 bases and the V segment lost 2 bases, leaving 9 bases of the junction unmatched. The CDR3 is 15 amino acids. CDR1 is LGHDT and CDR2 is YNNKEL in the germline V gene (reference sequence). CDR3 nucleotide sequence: TGTGCCAGCAGCCAATCAAGGGACAGCCCCGATGAGCAGTTCTTC. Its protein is CASSQSRDSPDEQFF.

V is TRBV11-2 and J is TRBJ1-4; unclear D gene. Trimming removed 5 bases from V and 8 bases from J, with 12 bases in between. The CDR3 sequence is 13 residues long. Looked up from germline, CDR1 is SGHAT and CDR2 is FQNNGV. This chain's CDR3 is CASSAVGREKLFF. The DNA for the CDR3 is TGTGCCAGCAGCGCGGTCGGACGGGAAAAACTGTTTTTT.

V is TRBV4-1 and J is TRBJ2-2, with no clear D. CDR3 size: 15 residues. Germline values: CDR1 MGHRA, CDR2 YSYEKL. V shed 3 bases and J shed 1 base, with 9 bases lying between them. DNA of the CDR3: TGCGCCAGCAGCCACCGTGGGGTGAACACCGGGGAGCTGTTTTTT. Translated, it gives CASSHRGVNTGELFF.

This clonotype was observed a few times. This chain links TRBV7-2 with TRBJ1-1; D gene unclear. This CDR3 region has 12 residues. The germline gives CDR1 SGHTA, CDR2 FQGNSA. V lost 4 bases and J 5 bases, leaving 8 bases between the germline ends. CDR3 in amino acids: CASSSERTEAFF. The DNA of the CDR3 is TGTGCCAGCAGCTCAGAAAGGACTGAAGCTTTCTTT. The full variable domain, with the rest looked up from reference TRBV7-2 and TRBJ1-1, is GAGVSQSPSNKVTEKGKDVELRCDPISGHTALYWYRQSLGQGLEFLIYFQGNSAPDKSGLPSDRFSAERTGGSVSTLTIQRTQQEDSAVYLCASSSERTEAFFGQGTRLTVV.

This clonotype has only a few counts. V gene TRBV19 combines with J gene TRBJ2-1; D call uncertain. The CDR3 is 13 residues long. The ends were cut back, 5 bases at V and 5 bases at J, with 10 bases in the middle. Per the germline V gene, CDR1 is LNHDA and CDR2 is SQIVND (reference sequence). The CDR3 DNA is TGTGCCAGTAGTCTTGGGATTAACAATGAGCAGTTCTTC. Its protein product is CASSLGINNEQFF.

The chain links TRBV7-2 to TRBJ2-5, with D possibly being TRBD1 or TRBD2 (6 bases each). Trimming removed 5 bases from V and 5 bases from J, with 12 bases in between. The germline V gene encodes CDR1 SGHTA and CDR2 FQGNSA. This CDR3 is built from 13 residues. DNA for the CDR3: TGTGCCAGCAGCCCTCAAGGGGGGGAGACCCAGTACTTC. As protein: CASSPQGGETQYF.

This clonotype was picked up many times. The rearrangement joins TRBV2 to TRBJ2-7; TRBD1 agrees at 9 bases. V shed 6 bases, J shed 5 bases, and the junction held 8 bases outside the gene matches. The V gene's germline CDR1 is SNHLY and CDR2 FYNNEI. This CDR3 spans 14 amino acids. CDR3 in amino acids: CASRHSTGGNEQYF. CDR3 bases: TGTGCCAGCAGACATTCTACAGGGGGCAACGAGCAGTACTTC.

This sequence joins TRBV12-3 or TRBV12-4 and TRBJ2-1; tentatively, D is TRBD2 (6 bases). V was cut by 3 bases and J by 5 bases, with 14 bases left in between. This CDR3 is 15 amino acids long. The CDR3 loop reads CASSLWGGEDNEQFF. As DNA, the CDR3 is TGTGCCAGCAGTTTGTGGGGCGGGGAGGACAATGAGCAGTTCTTC.

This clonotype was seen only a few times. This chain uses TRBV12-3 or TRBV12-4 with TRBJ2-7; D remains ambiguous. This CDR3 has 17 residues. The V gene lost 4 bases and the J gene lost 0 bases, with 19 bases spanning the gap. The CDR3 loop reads CASSSTPDVGSSYEQYF. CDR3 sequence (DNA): TGTGCCAGCAGTTCGACCCCGGACGTAGGAAGCTCCTACGAGCAGTACTTC.

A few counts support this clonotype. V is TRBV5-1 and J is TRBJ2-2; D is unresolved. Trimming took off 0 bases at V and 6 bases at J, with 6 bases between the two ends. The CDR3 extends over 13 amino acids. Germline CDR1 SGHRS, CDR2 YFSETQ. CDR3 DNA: TGCGCCAGCAGCTTGGGCATCCCCGGGGAGCTGTTTTTT. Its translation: CASSLGIPGELFF.

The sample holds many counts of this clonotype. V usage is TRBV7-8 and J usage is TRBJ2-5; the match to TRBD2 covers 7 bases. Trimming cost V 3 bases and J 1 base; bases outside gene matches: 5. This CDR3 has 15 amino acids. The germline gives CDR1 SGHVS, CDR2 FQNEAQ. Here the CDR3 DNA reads TGTGCCAGCAGCTTTCTGACTAGCCCCCAAGAGACCCAGTACTTC. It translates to CASSFLTSPQETQYF.

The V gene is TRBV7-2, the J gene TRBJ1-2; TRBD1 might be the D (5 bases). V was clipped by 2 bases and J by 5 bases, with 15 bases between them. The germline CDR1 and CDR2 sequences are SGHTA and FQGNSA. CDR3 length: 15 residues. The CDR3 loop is CASSLRATDPYGYTF. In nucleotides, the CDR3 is TGTGCCAGCAGCTTACGGGCGACAGACCCATATGGCTACACCTTC.

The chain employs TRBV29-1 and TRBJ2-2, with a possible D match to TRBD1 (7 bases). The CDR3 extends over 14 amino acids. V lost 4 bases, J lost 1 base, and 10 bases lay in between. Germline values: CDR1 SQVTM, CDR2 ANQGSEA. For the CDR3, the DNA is TGCAGCGTTGCGCAGGGGGGGAACACCGGGGAGCTGTTTTTT. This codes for CSVAQGGNTGELFF.

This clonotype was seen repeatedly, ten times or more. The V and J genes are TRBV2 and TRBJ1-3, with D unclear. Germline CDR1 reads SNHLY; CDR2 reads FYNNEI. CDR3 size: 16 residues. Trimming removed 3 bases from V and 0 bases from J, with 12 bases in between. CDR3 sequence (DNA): TGTGCCAGCAGTGACAGTAAGGTATTCTCTGGAAACACCATATATTTT. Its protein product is CASSDSKVFSGNTIYF.

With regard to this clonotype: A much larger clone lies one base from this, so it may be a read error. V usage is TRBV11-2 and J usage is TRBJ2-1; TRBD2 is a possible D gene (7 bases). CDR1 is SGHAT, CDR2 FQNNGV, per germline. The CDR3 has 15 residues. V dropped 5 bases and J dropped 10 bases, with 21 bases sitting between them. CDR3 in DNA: TGTGCCAGCAGCCCGACTAGCTGGGGGGCGGTCGAGCAGTTCTTC. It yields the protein CASSPTSWGAVEQFF. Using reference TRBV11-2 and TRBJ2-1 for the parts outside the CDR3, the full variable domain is EAGVAQSPRYKIIEKRQSVAFWCNPISGHATLYWYQQILGQGPKLLIQFQNNGVVDDSQLPKDRFSAERLKGVDSTLKIQPAKLEDSAVYLCASSPTSWGAVEQFFGPGTRLTVL.

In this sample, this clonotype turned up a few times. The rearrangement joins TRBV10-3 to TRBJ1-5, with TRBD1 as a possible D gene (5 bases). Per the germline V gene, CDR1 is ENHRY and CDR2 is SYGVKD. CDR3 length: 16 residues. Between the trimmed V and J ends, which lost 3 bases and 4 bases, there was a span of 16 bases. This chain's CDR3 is CAISDPGREPNQPQHF. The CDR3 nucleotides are TGTGCCATCAGTGACCCGGGCAGGGAGCCTAATCAGCCCCAGCATTTT.

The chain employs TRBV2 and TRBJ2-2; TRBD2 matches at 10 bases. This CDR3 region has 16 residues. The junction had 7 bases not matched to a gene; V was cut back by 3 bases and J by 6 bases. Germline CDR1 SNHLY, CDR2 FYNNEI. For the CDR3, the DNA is TGTGCCAGCAGTGAGGAGCGGGGGGGCCAATCCGGGGAGCTGTTTTTT. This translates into CASSEERGGQSGELFF.

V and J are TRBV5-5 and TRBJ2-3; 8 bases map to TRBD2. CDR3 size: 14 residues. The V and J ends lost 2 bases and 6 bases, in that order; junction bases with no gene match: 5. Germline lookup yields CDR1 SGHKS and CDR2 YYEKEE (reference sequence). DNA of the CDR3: TGTGCCAGCAGCTTAGGCGGGGGGATCGATACGCAGTATTTT. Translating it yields CASSLGGGIDTQYF.

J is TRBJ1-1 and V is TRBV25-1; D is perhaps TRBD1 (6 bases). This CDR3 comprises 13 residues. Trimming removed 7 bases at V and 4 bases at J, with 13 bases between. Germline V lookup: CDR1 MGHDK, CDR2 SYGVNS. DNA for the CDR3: TGTGCCAGCAATTGGGGAGGGGGCACTGAAGCTTTCTTT. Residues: CASNWGGGTEAFF.

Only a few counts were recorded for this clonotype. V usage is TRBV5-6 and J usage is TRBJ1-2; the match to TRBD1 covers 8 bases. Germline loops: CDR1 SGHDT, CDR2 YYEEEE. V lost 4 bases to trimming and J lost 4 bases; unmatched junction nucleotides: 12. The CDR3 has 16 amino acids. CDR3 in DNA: TGTGCCAGCAGCCCACAAGCCGGACAGGGAGGCTATGGCTACACCTTC. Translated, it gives CASSPQAGQGGYGYTF.

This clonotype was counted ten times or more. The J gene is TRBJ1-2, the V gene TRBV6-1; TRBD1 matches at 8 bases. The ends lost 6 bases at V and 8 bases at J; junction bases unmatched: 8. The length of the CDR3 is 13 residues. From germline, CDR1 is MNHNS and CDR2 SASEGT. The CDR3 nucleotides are TGTGCCAGCAGGGAGGACAGGGCACAGGGCTACACCTTC. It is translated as CASREDRAQGYTF.